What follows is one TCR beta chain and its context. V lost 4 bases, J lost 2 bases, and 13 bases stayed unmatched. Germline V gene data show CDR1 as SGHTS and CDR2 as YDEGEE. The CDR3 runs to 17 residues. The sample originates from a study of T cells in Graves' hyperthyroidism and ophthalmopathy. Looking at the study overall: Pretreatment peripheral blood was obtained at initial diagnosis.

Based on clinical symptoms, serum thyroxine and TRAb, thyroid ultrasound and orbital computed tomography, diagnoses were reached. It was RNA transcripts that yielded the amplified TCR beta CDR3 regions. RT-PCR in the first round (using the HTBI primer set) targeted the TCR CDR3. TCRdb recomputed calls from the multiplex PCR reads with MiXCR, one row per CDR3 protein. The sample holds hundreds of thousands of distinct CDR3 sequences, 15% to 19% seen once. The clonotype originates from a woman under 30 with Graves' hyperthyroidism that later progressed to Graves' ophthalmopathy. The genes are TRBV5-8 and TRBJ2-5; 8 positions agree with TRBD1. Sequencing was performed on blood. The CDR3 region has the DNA TGTGCCAGCAGCCTAAAACCGACAGGGGCGGTACAAGAGACCCAGTACTTC. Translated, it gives CASSLKPTGAVQETQYF.